The present T cell receptor beta chain was sequenced within a study of ipilimumab plus nivolumab after autologous stem cell transplantation (dated by TCRdb to the early 2020s). In terms of the full investigation: The median number of doses received by trial patients was four or five for ipilimumab and 8 for nivolumab. Primary refractory and relapsed disease were included in the DLBCL cohort, with 18-month progression-free survival of 85.7% and 28.6%, respectively. Patients undergoing autologous transplant for high-risk diffuse large B cell lymphoma, mature T cell lymphoma, or multiple myeloma were enrolled in the trial. The intent-to-treat population of the trial was made up of 35 to 40 patients. Summary of the overall study and its limitations: The authors stated that profiles of the T cell receptor repertoire, regulatory T cell phenotype and gut microbiota provided a biologic rationale for studying this approach further. The authors concluded that combined checkpoint inhibition appeared tolerable when used as consolidation after transplant.

CDR1 and CDR2 are read off the germline V gene (reference sequence) as SGHKS and YYEKEE. Relative to germline, V is 4 bases shorter and J is 2 bases shorter, with 14 bases between their ends. The CDR3 covers 15 residues, taking in both the cysteine and the phenylalanine. The kept DNA is CDR3 alone, 45 bases in frame from the first base. On this clone itself: Its target antigen remains unknown. Base qualities are not provided; no much larger clone lies one nucleotide away.

Checkpoint therapy was initiated 14 to 28 days after autologous transplant, and ipilimumab was administered at 1 mg/kg intravenously on day 1 of selected weeks. Patients received nivolumab at 3 mg/kg intravenously on day 1 of weeks 1, 4, 7, 10, and every two weeks through week 26. This was a Phase Ib clinical trial that tested ipilimumab plus nivolumab, given as combined checkpoint inhibition, for consolidation following autologous stem cell transplantation. The library was made by the immunoSEQ multiplex PCR assay. TCRdb provides this immuneACCESS table in a form limited to in-frame rearrangements. Some clones are lacking; in checked studies, under half of them reflect an unresolved V gene, and why the rest are absent is not known. The sample data list tens of thousands of clones, and nearly 85% of these were observed just once. The ten largest make up 2.2% of the sample.

The origin of this receptor is a male donor with diffuse large B-cell lymphoma. The chain is assembled from TRBV5-5 and TRBJ2-3; the D element might be TRBD1 or TRBD2, as each aligns at 5 bases. The material was PBMCs, obtained in a trial of ipilimumab plus nivolumab as post-transplant consolidation. For the CDR3, the sequence is CASSLTGPLTDTQYF. The DNA reads TGTGCCAGCAGCCTTACGGGACCACTCACAGATACGCAGTATTTT.